These 27 T cell receptor beta chains were all obtained from the same sample, sequenced in a study of CD8 T cells in Susac syndrome. The authors reverse transcribed 0.5 to 1 ug RNA with random hexamers. MiXCR, applied by TCRdb to the immunoSEQ multiplex PCR reads, yields one record per CDR3 protein. Of over 150,000 distinct CDR3 sequences in the sample, under 95% were seen once. Sample: CD4+ T cells from PBMCs. All receptors come from a human donor with multiple sclerosis.

This chain connects TRBV5-1 to TRBJ2-3; D possibly uses TRBD1 or TRBD2 (7 bases each). The CDR3 runs to 15 residues. Trimming shortened V by 4 bases and J by 4 bases, and 16 bases separated the two germline ends. Germline CDR1 SGHRS, CDR2 YFSETQ. The CDR3 spells CASSSEGAGADTQYF. For the CDR3, the DNA is TGCGCCAGCAGCAGCGAGGGGGCGGGAGCAGATACGCAGTATTTT.

The CDR3 region has the DNA TGCGCCAGCAGTCTGGTAGCGGGGGAAGGAGATACGCAGTATTTT. Encoded protein: CASSLVAGEGDTQYF. J is TRBJ2-3 and V is TRBV10-2; 9 bases are a match to TRBD2. The trim removed 5 bases at V and 5 bases at J, leaving 8 bases unmatched. Germline assignment: CDR1 WSHSY and CDR2 SAAADI. The CDR3 sequence is 15 residues long.

This clonotype has only one observation. The CDR3 reads CASSRQASAGELFF. The CDR3 coding sequence is TGTGCCAGCAGCCGACAAGCGAGCGCCGGGGAGCTGTTTTTT. The chain has TRBV3-1 and TRBJ2-2; D remains ambiguous. Germline CDR1 and CDR2: LGHDT and YNNKEL (reference sequence). V was trimmed by 4 bases and J by 6 bases, leaving 12 bases between them. The length of the CDR3 is 14 residues.

The rearrangement uses TRBV3-1 and TRBJ2-1, with TRBD2 matching over 9 bases. Germline CDR1 LGHDT, CDR2 YNNKEL (reference sequence). V lost 0 bases to trimming and J lost 2 bases; unmatched junction nucleotides: 5. The CDR3 covers 17 residues. As DNA, the CDR3 is TGTGCCAGCAGCCAAGATATCGGCGGGAGGGCCTACAATGAGCAGTTCTTC. As protein: CASSQDIGGRAYNEQFF.

The chain links TRBV3-1 to TRBJ1-2; D perhaps matches TRBD1 (5 bases). Looked up from germline, CDR1 is LGHDT and CDR2 is YNNKEL (reference sequence). Trimming cost V 3 bases and J 8 bases, with 13 bases left between them. This CDR3 contains 13 residues. This CDR3 is CASSHPGEYGYTF. DNA of the CDR3: TGTGCCAGCAGCCACCCGGGGGAGTACGGCTACACCTTC.

This rearrangement joins TRBV6-5 to TRBJ1-2, with D unresolved. The CDR3 runs 14 residues. CDR1 is MNHEY, CDR2 SVGAGI, per germline. Trimming took off 0 bases at V and 2 bases at J, with 7 bases between the two ends. CDR3 in DNA: TGTGCCAGCAGTTACTCGAGTGGAAACTATGGCTACACCTTC. It specifies CASSYSSGNYGYTF.

The genes are TRBV5-1 and TRBJ2-1; 13 bases are a match to TRBD2. This CDR3 has 16 residues. Germline CDR1 and CDR2: SGHRS and YFSETQ. V was pared by 6 bases and J by 5 bases, with 8 bases of the junction left unmatched. The CDR3, as DNA: TGCGCCAGCATCCGGACTAGCGGGAGTCTCAACAATGAGCAGTTCTTC. This encodes CASIRTSGSLNNEQFF. The whole variable domain, remainder taken from reference TRBV5-1 and TRBJ2-1, is KAGVTQTPRYLIKTRGQQVTLSCSPISGHRSVSWYQQTPGQGLQFLFEYFSETQRNKGNFPGRFSGRQFSNSRSEMNVSTLELGDSALYLCASIRTSGSLNNEQFFGPGTRLTVL.

The chain recombines TRBV7-2 with TRBJ2-1, with TRBD2 matching 7 bases. V lost 5 bases, J lost 5 bases, and 12 bases stayed unmatched. CDR1 SGHTA and CDR2 FQGNSA come from the germline V gene. The CDR3 has 16 residues. CDR3 bases: TGTGCCAGCAGCCCTTCTCTAGCGGTGGGGGACAATGAGCAGTTCTTC. It specifies CASSPSLAVGDNEQFF. Drawing the rest from reference TRBV7-2 and TRBJ2-1, the complete variable domain is GAGVSQSPSNKVTEKGKDVELRCDPISGHTALYWYRQSLGQGLEFLIYFQGNSAPDKSGLPSDRFSAERTGGSVSTLTIQRTQQEDSAVYLCASSPSLAVGDNEQFFGPGTRLTVL.

This clonotype appeared once. The gene calls are TRBV7-6 and TRBJ2-1, with D unresolved. This CDR3 contains 16 residues. Germline assignment: CDR1 SGHVS and CDR2 FNYEAQ. Trimming cost V 5 bases and J 0 bases, with 14 bases left between them. CDR3 sequence reads: CASSPRPPSSYNEQFF. The CDR3 DNA reads TGTGCCAGCAGCCCCCGACCTCCGAGCTCCTACAATGAGCAGTTCTTC.

This clonotype was found once. The V and J genes are TRBV6-5 and TRBJ1-2; 7 nucleotides line up with TRBD1. The V gene end was trimmed by 5 bases and the J gene end by 4 bases; junction bases not matched to a gene: 7. The CDR3 totals 14 residues. Germline V gene sequence: CDR1 MNHEY, CDR2 SVGAGI. The CDR3 bases are TGTGCCAGCAGTACCCGGACAGGTCGCTATGGCTACACCTTC. It translates to CASSTRTGRYGYTF.

The genes are TRBV20-1 and TRBJ2-5; 8 nucleotides line up with TRBD2. This CDR3 is built from 13 residues. With V trimmed by 6 bases and J by 4 bases, 7 bases remained unmatched. Looked up from germline, CDR1 is DFQATT and CDR2 is SNEGSKA (reference sequence). DNA of the CDR3: TGCAGTGCCCAGGGGACTAGGTCAGAGACCCAGTACTTC. Protein: CSAQGTRSETQYF.

The chain employs TRBV19 and TRBJ1-1; the D gene is possibly TRBD1 (5 bases). The CDR3 consists of 14 residues. Trimming took 6 bases from V and 0 from J, leaving 11 bases between them. CDR1 is LNHDA and CDR2 is SQIVND in the germline V gene (reference sequence). CDR3 sequence (DNA): TGTGCCAGTAGCAGACAGTCTATGAACACTGAAGCTTTCTTT. This gives the protein CASSRQSMNTEAFF.

The V call is TRBV18, the J call TRBJ2-2, with a possible D match to TRBD2 (5 bases). Trimming cost V 2 bases and J 7 bases, with 11 bases left between them. The CDR3 is 14 amino acids. Germline V gives CDR1 KGHSH, CDR2 LQKENI. The CDR3 sequence is CASSPTRAVGELFF. The CDR3 nucleotides are TGTGCCAGCTCACCAACGAGGGCTGTCGGGGAGCTGTTTTTT.

The CDR3 region has the DNA TGTGCCAGCAGTGAAGCGACAGGGGGCTGGGGCTACACCTTC. Its protein product is CASSEATGGWGYTF. This rearrangement joins TRBV2 to TRBJ1-2; the match to TRBD1 covers 10 bases. Unmatched junction bases numbered 3, after V lost 0 bases and J lost 8 bases. Germline-derived CDR1 and CDR2 are SNHLY and FYNNEI. There are 14 residues in the CDR3.

The rearrangement links TRBV7-3 to TRBJ2-2; 10 bases fit TRBD2. V shed 6 bases, J shed 6 bases, and the junction held 7 bases outside the gene matches. The CDR3 contains 15 residues. CDR1 SGHTA and CDR2 FQGTGA come from the germline V gene. The CDR3: CASRNPSGGAGELFF. The CDR3 DNA sequence: TGTGCCAGCAGAAACCCGAGCGGGGGGGCCGGGGAGCTGTTTTTT.

The rearrangement joins TRBV5-4 to TRBJ1-2; no reliable D call. Trimming shortened V by 2 bases and J by 4 bases, and 15 bases separated the two germline ends. The CDR3 is 15 residues long. CDR1 and CDR2 from the germline V gene are SGHNT and YYREEE (reference sequence). DNA for the CDR3: TGTGCCAGCAGCTTCGGTGCTTCCTCCGCCTATGGCTACACCTTC. Residues: CASSFGASSAYGYTF.

This chain uses TRBV25-1 with TRBJ2-3; D is possibly TRBD1 or TRBD2 (5 bases each). Germline loops: CDR1 MGHDK, CDR2 SYGVNS. The CDR3 length is 11 residues. Trimming took 7 bases from V and 14 from J, leaving 16 bases between them. CDR3 in amino acids: CASTGGLLRYF. The CDR3 nucleotides are TGTGCCAGCACTGGGGGTCTCCTGCGGTATTTT.

CDR3 in amino acids: CSARRGEGQETQYF. CDR3 sequence (DNA): TGCAGTGCTAGGAGGGGAGAGGGCCAAGAGACCCAGTACTTC. The chain couples TRBV20-1 to TRBJ2-5, with D possibly called TRBD1 or TRBD2 (5 bases each). The germline CDR1 and CDR2 sequences are DFQATT and SNEGSKA (reference sequence). The CDR3 has 14 amino acids. V was shortened by 3 bases and J by 1 base, with 12 bases between the two germline ends.

The rearrangement links TRBV9 to TRBJ2-3, with no clear D. Trimming left V 3 bases short and J 2 bases short, with 10 bases between. CDR1 is SGDLS, CDR2 YYNGEE, per germline. This CDR3 contains 14 residues. The CDR3 reads CASSAQRITDTQYF. The CDR3 DNA is TGTGCCAGCAGCGCGCAGAGGATCACAGATACGCAGTATTTT.

This rearrangement joins TRBV20-1 to TRBJ1-6; D ambiguous. Germline CDR1 DFQATT, CDR2 SNEGSKA (reference sequence). The CDR3 extends over 14 amino acids. Trimming stripped 1 base from V and 7 bases from J, with 11 bases between. The CDR3 nucleotides read TGCAGTGCTAGAGCAGGTTGGGAGAATTCACCCCTCCACTTT. It is translated as CSARAGWENSPLHF.

The chain uses TRBV11-2 and TRBJ1-1; D gene uncertain. The germline gives CDR1 SGHAT, CDR2 FQNNGV. The CDR3 totals 12 residues. Deletions cut 3 bases from V and 5 bases from J, with 7 bases between. The CDR3 DNA follows: TGTGCCAGCAGCTTTAGCGGGACTGAAGCTTTCTTT. It encodes CASSFSGTEAFF.

The rearrangement links TRBV27 to TRBJ2-7, with D perhaps TRBD1 or TRBD2 (6 bases each). The germline V gene has CDR1 MNHEY and CDR2 SMNVEV (reference sequence). The length of the CDR3 is 15 residues. V lost 0 bases and J 4 bases, leaving 13 bases between the germline ends. The CDR3 protein is CASSLSSGAGYEQYF. The CDR3 DNA is TGTGCCAGCAGTTTATCCTCGGGGGCGGGGTACGAGCAGTACTTC.

The rearrangement joins TRBV19 to TRBJ2-3; TRBD1 or TRBD2 may be the D gene (5 bases each). CDR3 length: 18 residues. Germline values: CDR1 LNHDA, CDR2 SQIVND (reference sequence). The V end was cut by 5 bases, the J end by 8 bases, with 29 bases between. The CDR3 protein is CASSLHGTAGLLPATQYF. The CDR3 region has the DNA TGTGCCAGTAGTCTCCACGGGACGGCGGGTCTCCTACCCGCTACGCAGTATTTT. The complete variable domain, with remaining parts taken from reference TRBV19 and TRBJ2-3, reads DGGITQSPKYLFRKEGQNVTLSCEQNLNHDAMYWYRQDPGQGLRLIYYSQIVNDFQKGDIAEGYSVSREKKESFPLTVTSAQKNPTAFYLCASSLHGTAGLLPATQYFGPGTRLTVL.

CDR3 sequence reads: CASSSGLAGGPDTQYF. The CDR3 region has the DNA TGTGCCAGCAGTTCCGGACTAGCGGGAGGACCAGATACGCAGTATTTT. The chain carries TRBV2 and TRBJ2-3; 14 bases match TRBD2. The length of the CDR3 is 16 residues. J was trimmed by 4 bases and V by 5 bases; bases with no gene match: 5. CDR1 is SNHLY, CDR2 FYNNEI, per germline. Complete variable domain (other parts from reference TRBV2 and TRBJ2-3): EPEVTQTPSHQVTQMGQEVILRCVPISNHLYFYWYRQILGQKVEFLVSFYNNEISEKSEIFDDQFSVERPDGSNFTLKIRSTKLEDSAMYFCASSSGLAGGPDTQYFGPGTRLTVL.

The V gene is TRBV25-1, the J gene TRBJ1-1, with D possibly matching TRBD1 (5 bases). Looked up from germline, CDR1 is MGHDK and CDR2 is SYGVNS. This CDR3 is built from 12 residues. The V end lost 7 bases, the J end lost 7 bases, and 13 bases lay between the germline ends. The CDR3 DNA follows: TGTGCCAGCACCCGGGACGCCGTTGAAGCTTTCTTT. This encodes CASTRDAVEAFF.

This clonotype was seen only a few times. The chain carries TRBV5-1 and TRBJ1-3, with no clear D. This CDR3 comprises 17 residues. V lost 4 bases to trimming and J lost 2 bases, with 19 bases between them. CDR1 is SGHRS, CDR2 YFSETQ, per germline. In DNA form, the CDR3 reads TGCGCCAGCAGCCCGACCGTCTCCGCTCTAACTGGAAACACCATATATTTT. Encoded protein: CASSPTVSALTGNTIYF.

The chain recombines TRBV6-5 with TRBJ1-2; TRBD1 agrees at 7 bases. Germline V gives CDR1 MNHEY, CDR2 SVGAGI. The trim removed 4 bases at V and 6 bases at J, leaving 2 bases unmatched. There are 12 residues in the CDR3. CDR3 nucleotides: TGTGCCAGCAGTTTCGACAGGGATGGCTACACCTTC. Its translation is CASSFDRDGYTF.